What follows are 7 T cell receptor beta chains derived from one specimen sequenced in a study of cytomegalovirus exposure and HLA in healthy donors. The PCR used 60 Vbeta and 13 Jbeta primers. Method: immunoSEQ multiplex PCR; TCRdb's copy keeps in-frame clones and lacks some. This sample's clone table lists about 77,000 clones. Source material: PBMCs. The receptors derive from a man in his forties or fifties in good health and CMV-seropositive.

The V gene is TRBV7-3, the J gene TRBJ1-1, with a possible D match to TRBD1 (5 bases). There are 17 residues in the CDR3. V lost 5 bases and J 5 bases, leaving 24 bases between the germline ends. The germline V gene has CDR1 SGHTA and CDR2 FQGTGA. The CDR3 region has the DNA TGTGCCAGCAGCCCCGCCGGACATACTCCCAGCGGGACTGAAGCTTTCTTT. Translation: CASSPAGHTPSGTEAFF.

The chain couples TRBV28 to TRBJ2-5, with TRBD1 as a possible D gene (6 bases). The V and J ends lost 4 bases and 2 bases respectively, with 11 bases between them. There are 14 residues in the CDR3. Germline V gives CDR1 MDHEN, CDR2 SYDVKM. CDR3 region: CASSSRTAQETQYF. In DNA form, the CDR3 reads TGTGCCAGCAGTTCCCGGACAGCACAAGAGACCCAGTACTTC.

As to this clone: One junction end does not reproduce the germline sequence, and a read error may be involved. The genes are TRBV30 and TRBJ2-6; tentatively, D is TRBD1 or TRBD2 (5 bases each). From germline, CDR1 is GTSNPN and CDR2 SVGIG (reference sequence). This CDR3 contains 15 residues. CDR3 in amino acids: CAGSVDNSGANVLTF. Here the CDR3 DNA reads TGTGCCGGGAGTGTGGACAACTCTGGGGCCAACGTCCTGACTTTC.

The chain joins TRBV25-1 to TRBJ1-2; D not certain. The CDR3 extends over 14 amino acids. Germline V CDR1 and CDR2: MGHDK, SYGVNS. Trimming shortened V by 6 bases and J by 4 bases, and 15 bases separated the two germline ends. The CDR3 loop is CASSREQESYGYTF. CDR3 DNA sequence: TGTGCCAGCAGCCGGGAGCAAGAAAGCTATGGCTACACCTTC.

The J gene is TRBJ2-1, the V gene TRBV5-1; a possible D gene is TRBD1 (5 bases). Germline V gene lookup returns CDR1 SGHRS and CDR2 YFSETQ. The CDR3 has 17 residues. V lost 0 bases, J lost 5 bases, and 18 bases lay in between. The CDR3 region has the DNA TGCGCCAGCAGCTTGGAATGGCGGACACCTTTTAACAATGAGCAGTTCTTC. It translates to CASSLEWRTPFNNEQFF.

This sequence joins TRBV5-1 and TRBJ1-1; D gene unclear. CDR1 and CDR2 from the germline V gene are SGHRS and YFSETQ. The V end was cut by 2 bases, the J end by 2 bases, with 19 bases between. The CDR3 has 17 residues. The CDR3 nucleotides are TGCGCCAGCAGCTTAAGAGGTGATACGGGGTCCAACACTGAAGCTTTCTTT. Its translation: CASSLRGDTGSNTEAFF.

The CDR3 DNA sequence: TGTGCCAGCAGCGTGGGCCCGGCAGACCGTAATTCACCCCTCCACTTT. This translates into CASSVGPADRNSPLHF. The rearrangement links TRBV9 to TRBJ1-6; D gene uncertain. Germline assignment: CDR1 SGDLS and CDR2 YYNGEE. Trimming took 2 bases from V and 6 from J, leaving 15 bases between them. CDR3 length: 16 residues.